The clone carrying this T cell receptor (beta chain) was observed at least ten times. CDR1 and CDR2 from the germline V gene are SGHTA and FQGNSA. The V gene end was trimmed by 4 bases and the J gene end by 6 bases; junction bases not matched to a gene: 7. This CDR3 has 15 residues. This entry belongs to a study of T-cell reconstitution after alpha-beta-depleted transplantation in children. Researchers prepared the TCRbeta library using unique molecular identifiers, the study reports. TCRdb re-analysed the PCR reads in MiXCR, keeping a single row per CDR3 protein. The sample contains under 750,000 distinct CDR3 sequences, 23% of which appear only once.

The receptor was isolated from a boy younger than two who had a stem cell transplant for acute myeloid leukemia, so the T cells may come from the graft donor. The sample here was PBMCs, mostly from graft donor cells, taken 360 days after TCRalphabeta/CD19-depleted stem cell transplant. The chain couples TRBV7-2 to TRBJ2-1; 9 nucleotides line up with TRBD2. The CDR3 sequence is CASSSSGTSTNEQFF. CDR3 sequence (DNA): TGTGCCAGCAGCTCTTCCGGGACTAGCACCAATGAGCAGTTCTTC.